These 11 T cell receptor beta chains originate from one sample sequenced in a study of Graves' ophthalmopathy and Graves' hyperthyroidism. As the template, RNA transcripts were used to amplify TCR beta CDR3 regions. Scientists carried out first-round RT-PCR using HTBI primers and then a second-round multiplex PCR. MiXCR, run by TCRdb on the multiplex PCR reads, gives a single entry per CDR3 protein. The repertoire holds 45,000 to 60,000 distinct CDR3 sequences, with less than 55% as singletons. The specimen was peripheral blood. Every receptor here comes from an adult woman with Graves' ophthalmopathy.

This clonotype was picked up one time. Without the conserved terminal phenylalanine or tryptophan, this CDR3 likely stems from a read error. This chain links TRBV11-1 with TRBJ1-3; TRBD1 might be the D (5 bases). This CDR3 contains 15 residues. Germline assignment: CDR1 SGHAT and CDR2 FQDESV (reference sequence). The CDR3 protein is CASSQVVRGVDTIYI. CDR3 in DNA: TGCGCCAGCAGCCAAGTGGTGAGGGGAGTAGACACCATATATATT.

The CDR3 sequence: CAISEGVGNSNEQFF. In DNA form, the CDR3 reads TGTGCCATCAGTGAAGGAGTCGGCAACAGCAATGAGCAGTTCTTC. J is TRBJ2-1 and V is TRBV10-3; D is ambiguous. Germline V lookup: CDR1 ENHRY, CDR2 SYGVKD. V lost 3 bases to trimming and J lost 6 bases, with 15 bases between them. This CDR3 region has 15 residues.

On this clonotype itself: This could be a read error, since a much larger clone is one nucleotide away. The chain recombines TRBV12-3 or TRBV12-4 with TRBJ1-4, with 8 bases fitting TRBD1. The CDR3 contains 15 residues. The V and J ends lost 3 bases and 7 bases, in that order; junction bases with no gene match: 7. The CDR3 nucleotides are TGTGCCAGCAGTTTGGTCACAGGGGGTGCTGAAAAACTGTTTTTT. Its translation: CASSLVTGGAEKLFF.

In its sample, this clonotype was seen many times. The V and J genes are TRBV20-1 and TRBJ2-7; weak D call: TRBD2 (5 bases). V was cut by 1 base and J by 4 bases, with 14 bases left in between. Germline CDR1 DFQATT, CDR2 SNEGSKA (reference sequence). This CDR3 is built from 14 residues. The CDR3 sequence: CSARVRGPAYEQYF. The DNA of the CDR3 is TGCAGTGCTAGAGTCCGGGGTCCAGCTTACGAGCAGTACTTC.

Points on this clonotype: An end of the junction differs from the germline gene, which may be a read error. The CDR3 is CTTRGSINQPQHF. As DNA, the CDR3 is TGTACCACCAGGGGGTCCATTAATCAGCCCCAGCATTTT. The chain has TRBV24-1 and TRBJ1-5, with TRBD1 identical over 7 bases. CDR3 length equals 13 residues. Germline V lookup: CDR1 KGHDR, CDR2 SFDVKD.

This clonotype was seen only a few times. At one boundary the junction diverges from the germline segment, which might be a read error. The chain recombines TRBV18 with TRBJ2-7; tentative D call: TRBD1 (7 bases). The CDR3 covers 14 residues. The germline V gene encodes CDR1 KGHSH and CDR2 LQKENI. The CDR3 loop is CASLPGGPYYEQYF. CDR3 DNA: TGTGCCAGCTTACCAGGGGGGCCTTATTACGAGCAGTACTTC. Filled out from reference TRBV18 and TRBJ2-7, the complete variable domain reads NAGVMQNPRHLVRRRGQEARLRCSPMKGHSHVYWYRQLPEEGLKFMVYLQKENIIDESGMPKERFSAEFPKEGPSILRIQQVVRGDSAAYFCASLPGGPYYEQYFGPGTRLTVT.

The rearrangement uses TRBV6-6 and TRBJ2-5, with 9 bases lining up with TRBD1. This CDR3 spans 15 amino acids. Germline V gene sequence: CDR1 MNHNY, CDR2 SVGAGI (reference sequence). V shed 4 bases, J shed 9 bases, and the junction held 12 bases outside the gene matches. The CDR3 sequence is CASSSPLDRGQPQYF. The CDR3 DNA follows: TGTGCCAGCAGTTCGCCTCTGGACAGGGGTCAGCCCCAGTACTTC.

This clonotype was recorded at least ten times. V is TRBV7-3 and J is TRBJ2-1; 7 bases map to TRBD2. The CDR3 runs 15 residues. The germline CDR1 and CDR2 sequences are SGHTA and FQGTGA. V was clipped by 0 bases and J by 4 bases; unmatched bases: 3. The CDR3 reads CASSLTGGFYNEQFF. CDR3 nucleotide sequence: TGTGCCAGCAGCTTAACGGGAGGGTTTTACAATGAGCAGTTCTTC. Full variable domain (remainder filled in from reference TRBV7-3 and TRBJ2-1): GAGVSQTPSNKVTEKGKYVELRCDPISGHTALYWYRQSLGQGPEFLIYFQGTGAADDSGLPNDRFFAVRPEGSVSTLKIQRTERGDSAVYLCASSLTGGFYNEQFFGPGTRLTVL.

The CDR3 DNA sequence: TGTGCCAGCAGCCAAGTGGGAGGGCAGTACTTC. Protein sequence: CASSQVGGQYF. The chain is built from TRBV4-2 and TRBJ2-7, with D possibly TRBD2 on 6 matching bases. The CDR3 is 11 residues long. V lost 1 base and J lost 9, with 7 bases in between. The germline V gene encodes CDR1 LGHNA and CDR2 YNFKEQ.

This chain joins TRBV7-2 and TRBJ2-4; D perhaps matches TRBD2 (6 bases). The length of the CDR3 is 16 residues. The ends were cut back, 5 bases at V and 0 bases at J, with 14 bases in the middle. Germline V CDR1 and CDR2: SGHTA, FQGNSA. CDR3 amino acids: CASSQASGLAKNIQYF. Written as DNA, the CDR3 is TGTGCCAGCAGCCAAGCTTCGGGACTAGCCAAAAACATTCAGTACTTC.

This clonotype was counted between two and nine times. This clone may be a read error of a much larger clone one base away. CDR3 amino acids: CASSEASGSAYEQYF. CDR3 sequence (DNA): TGTGCCAGCAGTGAAGCTAGCGGGAGCGCCTACGAGCAGTACTTC. V and J are TRBV6-1 and TRBJ2-7; TRBD2 agrees at 9 bases. The length of the CDR3 is 15 residues. Looked up from germline, CDR1 is MNHNS and CDR2 is SASEGT. After removal of 0 bases from V and 2 bases from J, the junction contained 2 bases not matched to a gene.